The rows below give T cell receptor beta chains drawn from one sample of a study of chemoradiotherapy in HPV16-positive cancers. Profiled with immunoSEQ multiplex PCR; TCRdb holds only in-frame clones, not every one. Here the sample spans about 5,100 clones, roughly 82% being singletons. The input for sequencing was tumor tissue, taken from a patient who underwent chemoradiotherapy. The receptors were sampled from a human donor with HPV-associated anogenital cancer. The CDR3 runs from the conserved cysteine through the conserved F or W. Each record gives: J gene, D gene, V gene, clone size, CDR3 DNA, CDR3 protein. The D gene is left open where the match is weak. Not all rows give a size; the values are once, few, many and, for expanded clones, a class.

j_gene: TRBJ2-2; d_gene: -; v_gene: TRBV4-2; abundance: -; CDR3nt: TGTGCCAGCAGCCAAGAAAGACGCACCGGGGAGCTGTTTTTT; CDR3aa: CASSQERRTGELFF
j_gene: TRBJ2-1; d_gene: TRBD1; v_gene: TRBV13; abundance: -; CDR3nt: TGTGCCAGCAGCTTAGGCCGTAGGGGGCAGGGAGATGAGCAGTTCTTC; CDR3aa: CASSLGRRGQGDEQFF
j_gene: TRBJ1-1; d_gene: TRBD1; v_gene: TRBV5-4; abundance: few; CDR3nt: TGTGCCAGCAGCGCGCGGAGACAGGGCGACACTGAAGCTTTCTTT; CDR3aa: CASSARRQGDTEAFF
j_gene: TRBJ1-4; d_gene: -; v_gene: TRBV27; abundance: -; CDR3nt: TGTGCCAGCAGCAGTTATGCAACTAATGAAAAACTGTTTTTT; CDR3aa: CASSSYATNEKLFF
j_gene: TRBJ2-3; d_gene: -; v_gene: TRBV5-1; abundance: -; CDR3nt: TGCGCCAGCAGCTTCGCGGGCCTACAAGGAGGAGATACGCAGTATTTT; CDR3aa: CASSFAGLQGGDTQYF
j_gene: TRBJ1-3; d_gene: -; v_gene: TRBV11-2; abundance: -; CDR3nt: TGTGCCAGCAGCCTAATACAGGGCTCTGGAAACACCATATATTTT; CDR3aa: CASSLIQGSGNTIYF
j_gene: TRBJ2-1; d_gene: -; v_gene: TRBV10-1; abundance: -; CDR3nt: TGCGCCAGCAGTGATCGATATATGTACAATGAGCAGTTCTTC; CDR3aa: CASSDRYMYNEQFF
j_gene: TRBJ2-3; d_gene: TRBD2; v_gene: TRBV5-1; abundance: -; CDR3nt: TGCGCCAGCAGCCAAGGGACTAGCGGACCGCGAGATACGCAGTATTTT; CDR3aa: CASSQGTSGPRDTQYF
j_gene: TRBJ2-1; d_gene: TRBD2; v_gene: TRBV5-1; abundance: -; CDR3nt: TGCGCCAGCAGCTGGGGACTAGCGGCCTCTAATGAGCAGTTCTTC; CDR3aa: CASSWGLAASNEQFF
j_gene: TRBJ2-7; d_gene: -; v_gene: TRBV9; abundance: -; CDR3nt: TGTGCCAGCAGCGTAGGCACAATTTCCTACGAGCAGTACTTC; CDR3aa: CASSVGTISYEQYF
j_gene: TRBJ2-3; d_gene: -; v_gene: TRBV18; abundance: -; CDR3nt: TGTGCCAGCTCCCCCGGACCTTTCACAGATACGCAGTATTTT; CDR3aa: CASSPGPFTDTQYF
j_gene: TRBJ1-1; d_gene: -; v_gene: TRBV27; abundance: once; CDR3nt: TGTGCCAGCAGTCCGGATGGACGGCGGATCATGAACACTGAAGCTTTCTTT; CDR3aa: CASSPDGRRIMNTEAFF
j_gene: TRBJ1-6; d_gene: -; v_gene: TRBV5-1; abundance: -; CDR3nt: TGCGCCAGCAGCTCCGGGACGACCTCACCCCTCCACTTT; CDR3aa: CASSSGTTSPLHF
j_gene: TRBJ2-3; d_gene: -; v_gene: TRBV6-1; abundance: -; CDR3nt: TGTGCCAGCAGTGTCAATCTGGGGGGAACAGATACGCAGTATTTT; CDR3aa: CASSVNLGGTDTQYF
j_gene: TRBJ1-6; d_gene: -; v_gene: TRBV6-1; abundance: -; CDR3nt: TGTGCCAGCAGTGACTACAGGGTGGGTTCACCCCTCCACTTT; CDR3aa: CASSDYRVGSPLHF
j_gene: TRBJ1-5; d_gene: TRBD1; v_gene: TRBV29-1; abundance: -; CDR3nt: TGCAGCGTTTTCACAGGGGTCAATCAGCCCCAGCATTTT; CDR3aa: CSVFTGVNQPQHF
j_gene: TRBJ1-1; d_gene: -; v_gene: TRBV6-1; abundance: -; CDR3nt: TGTGCCAGCAGTGAATTTGCTCAGCGGAGGGCTGAAGCTTTCTTT; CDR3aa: CASSEFAQRRAEAFF
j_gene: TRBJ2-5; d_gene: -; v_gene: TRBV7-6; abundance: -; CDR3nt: TGTGCCAGCAGCATATCGCGTGAGACCCAGTACTTC; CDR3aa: CASSISRETQYF
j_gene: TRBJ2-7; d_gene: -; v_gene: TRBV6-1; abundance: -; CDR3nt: TGTGCCAGCAAACTCCGGACCGCCAACTACGAGCAGTACTTC; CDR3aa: CASKLRTANYEQYF
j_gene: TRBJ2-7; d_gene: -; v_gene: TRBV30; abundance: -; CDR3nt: TGTGCCTGGAGTGTTAAGACTCAGGCGGTGCAGTACTTC; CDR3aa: CAWSVKTQAVQYF
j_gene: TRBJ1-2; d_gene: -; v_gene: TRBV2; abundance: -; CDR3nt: TGTGCCAGCAGTGAAGTCGGGGAAGCTGGCTACACCTTC; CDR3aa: CASSEVGEAGYTF
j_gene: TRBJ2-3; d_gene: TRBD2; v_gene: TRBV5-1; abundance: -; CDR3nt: TGCGCCAGCAGCTGGACTAGCGGGGGGGTAGCAGATACGCAGTATTTT; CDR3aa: CASSWTSGGVADTQYF
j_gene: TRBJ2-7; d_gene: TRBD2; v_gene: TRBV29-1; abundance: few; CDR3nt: TGCAGCGTGGTACTAGCGGGAGAGACCCACGAGCAGTACTTC; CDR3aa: CSVVLAGETHEQYF
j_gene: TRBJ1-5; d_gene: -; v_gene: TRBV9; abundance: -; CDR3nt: TGTGCCAGCAGCGTACGGACAGCCTATAGCAATCAGCCCCAGCATTTT; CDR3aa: CASSVRTAYSNQPQHF
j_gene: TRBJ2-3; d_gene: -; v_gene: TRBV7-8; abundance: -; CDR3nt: TGTGCCAGCAGTCAATCCGCAGGGGCTAGCACAGATACGCAGTATTTT; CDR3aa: CASSQSAGASTDTQYF
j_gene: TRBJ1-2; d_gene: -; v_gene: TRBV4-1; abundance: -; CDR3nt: TGCGCCAGCAGCCAAAATATTGACAGGACTATCGGCTACACCTTC; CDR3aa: CASSQNIDRTIGYTF
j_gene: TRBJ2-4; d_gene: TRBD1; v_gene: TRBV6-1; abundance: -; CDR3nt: TGTGCCAGCAGCGTAGACAGGGGGGGTTTAAACATTCAGTACTTC; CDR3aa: CASSVDRGGLNIQYF
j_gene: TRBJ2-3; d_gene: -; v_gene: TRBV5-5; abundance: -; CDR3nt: TGTGCCAGCAGCTTGGGAGGTCGTAGCACAGATACGCAGTATTTT; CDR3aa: CASSLGGRSTDTQYF
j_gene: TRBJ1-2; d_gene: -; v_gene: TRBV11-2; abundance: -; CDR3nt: TGTGCCAGCAGCCGCCTGGACTATGGCTACACCTTC; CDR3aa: CASSRLDYGYTF
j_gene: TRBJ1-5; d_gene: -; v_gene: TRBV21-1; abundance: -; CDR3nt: TGTGCCAGCACCACGGAGGCCTCCGGCAATCAGCCCCAGCATTTT; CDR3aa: CASTTEASGNQPQHF
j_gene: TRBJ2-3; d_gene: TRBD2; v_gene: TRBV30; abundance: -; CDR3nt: TGTGCCTGGAGTAAAGCGGGAGGGGCAGCAGATACGCAGTATTTT; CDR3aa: CAWSKAGGAADTQYF
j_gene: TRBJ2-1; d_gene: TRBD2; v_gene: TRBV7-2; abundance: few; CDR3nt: TGTGCCAGCAGCCCGGGACTAGCGGGAGGGCCTCGGCAGTTCTTC; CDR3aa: CASSPGLAGGPRQFF
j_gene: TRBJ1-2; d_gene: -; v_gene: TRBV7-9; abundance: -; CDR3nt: TGTGCCAGCAGCTTAATAGGGGTTGGAAGTGGCTACACCTTC; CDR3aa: CASSLIGVGSGYTF
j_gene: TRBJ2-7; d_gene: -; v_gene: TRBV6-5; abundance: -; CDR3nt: TGTGCCAGCAGACTAGGTCAGTCTTCGGGCGAGCAGTACTTC; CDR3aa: CASRLGQSSGEQYF
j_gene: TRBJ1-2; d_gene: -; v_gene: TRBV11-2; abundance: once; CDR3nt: TGTGCCAGCAGCTCGACGACAGGCTCCCTCTACACCTTC; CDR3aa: CASSSTTGSLYTF
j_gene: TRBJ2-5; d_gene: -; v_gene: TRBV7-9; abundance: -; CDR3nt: TGTGCCAGCAGCTTAATTGCGGGAACCCAAGAGACCCAGTACTTC; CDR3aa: CASSLIAGTQETQYF
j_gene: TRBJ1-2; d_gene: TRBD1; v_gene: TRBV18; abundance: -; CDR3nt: TGTGCCAGCTCACCTTCTTGGGACAGGGGATCCGATGGCTACACCTTC; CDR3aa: CASSPSWDRGSDGYTF
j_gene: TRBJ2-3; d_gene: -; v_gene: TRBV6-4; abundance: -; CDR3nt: TGTGCCAGCAGTCGGATCGTTGAGGATACGCAGTATTTT; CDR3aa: CASSRIVEDTQYF
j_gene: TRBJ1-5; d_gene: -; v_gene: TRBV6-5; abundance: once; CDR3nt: TGTGCCAGCAGGCGAACAGGGAGGAATCAGCCCCAGCATTTT; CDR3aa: CASRRTGRNQPQHF
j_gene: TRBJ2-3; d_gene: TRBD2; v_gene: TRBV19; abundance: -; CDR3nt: TGTGCCAGTAGAACTAGCGGGACTTCAGATACGCAGTATTTT; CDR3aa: CASRTSGTSDTQYF
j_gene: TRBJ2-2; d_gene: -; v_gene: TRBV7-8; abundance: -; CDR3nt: TGTGCCAGCAGCTTAGCGGCTAACTATCGAAACACCGGGGAGCTGTTTTTT; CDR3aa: CASSLAANYRNTGELFF
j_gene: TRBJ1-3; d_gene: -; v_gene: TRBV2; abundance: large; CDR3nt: TGTGCCAGCAGTGACAGCGGGCAGGACTGGCGGGGCTCTGGAAACACCATATATTTT; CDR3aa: CASSDSGQDWRGSGNTIYF
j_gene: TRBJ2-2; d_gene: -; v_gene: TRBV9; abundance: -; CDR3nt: TGTGCCAGCAGCGCTAGCTGGACTCCAAACACCGGGGAGCTGTTTTTT; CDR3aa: CASSASWTPNTGELFF
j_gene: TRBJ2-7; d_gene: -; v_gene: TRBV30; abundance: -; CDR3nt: TGTGCCTGGAGGGGGCTGGTCAGGGGTGAGGACGAGCAGTACTTC; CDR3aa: CAWRGLVRGEDEQYF